Below, 29 T cell receptor beta chains from the same sample are listed, as sequenced in a study of spatial heterogeneity in lung cancer. TCRdb fed the 5' RACE reads into MiXCR, producing one record per CDR3 protein. The repertoire has more than 1,500 distinct CDR3 sequences, about 13% of them found once; the top ten carry 42%. Notes on the study in general: For expanded intratumoral alpha and beta TCRs, counts tracked tumor mutation counts.

Their target antigens are unknown. Time point specified: sample taken at primary tumor resection. The input for sequencing was lung tumor tissue, taken at surgery. These receptors were obtained from a male donor with early-stage non-small cell lung cancer.

In its sample, this clonotype is medium-sized. The chain carries TRBV28 and TRBJ1-5; D gene unclear. Trimming took off 6 bases at V and 0 bases at J, with 12 bases between the two ends. Germline loops: CDR1 MDHEN, CDR2 SYDVKM. This CDR3 has 15 amino acids. The CDR3 spells CASRTDWNSNQPQHF. The CDR3 coding sequence is TGTGCCAGCAGAACAGACTGGAATAGCAATCAGCCCCAGCATTTT. The whole variable domain, remainder taken from reference TRBV28 and TRBJ1-5, is DVKVTQSSRYLVKRTGEKVFLECVQDMDHENMFWYRQDPGLGLRLIYFSYDVKMKEKGDIPEGYSVSREKKERFSLILESASTNQTSMYLCASRTDWNSNQPQHFGDGTRLSIL.

V is TRBV4-1 and J is TRBJ2-2, with D perhaps matching TRBD1 or TRBD2 (5 bases each). The CDR3 loop spans 15 amino acids. Germline assignment: CDR1 MGHRA and CDR2 YSYEKL. V dropped 7 bases and J dropped 5 bases, with 17 bases sitting between them. The CDR3 DNA sequence: TGCGCCAGCACTCCGCGGCAGGGAGCAACCGGGGAGCTGTTTTTT. Protein product: CASTPRQGATGELFF.

This rearrangement joins TRBV2 to TRBJ2-3, with TRBD1 as a possible D gene (5 bases). Germline lookup yields CDR1 SNHLY and CDR2 FYNNEI. The CDR3 contains 11 residues. V lost 5 bases, J lost 6 bases, and 6 bases lay in between. CDR3 protein: CASSNRDTQYF. In DNA, the CDR3 is TGTGCCAGCAGTAACAGGGATACGCAGTATTTT.

The chain employs TRBV24-1 and TRBJ1-1; a possible D gene is TRBD1 (6 bases). Germline V gene data show CDR1 as KGHDR and CDR2 as SFDVKD. The CDR3 covers 13 residues. The ends were cut back, 5 bases at V and 5 bases at J, with 11 bases in the middle. DNA for the CDR3: TGTGCCACCAGTGGGACAGTTGGGACTGAAGCTTTCTTT. This codes for CATSGTVGTEAFF.

This clonotype ranks as medium-sized. The rearrangement links TRBV3-1 to TRBJ2-5, with TRBD2 identical over 8 bases. This CDR3 comprises 17 residues. Looked up from germline, CDR1 is LGHDT and CDR2 is YNNKEL (reference sequence). After removal of 0 bases from V and 2 bases from J, the junction contained 8 bases not matched to a gene. The CDR3 DNA reads as TGTGCCAGCAGCCAAGATCAGGCGGGGGGCCGGCAAGAGACCCAGTACTTC. Protein: CASSQDQAGGRQETQYF.

This clonotype was seen repeatedly, ten times or more. The chain employs TRBV7-6 and TRBJ2-1; D is uncertain. The ends were cut back, 5 bases at V and 8 bases at J, with 10 bases in the middle. This CDR3 spans 12 amino acids. Looked up from germline, CDR1 is SGHVS and CDR2 is FNYEAQ. The CDR3 protein is CASSVTQYEQFF. CDR3 DNA: TGTGCCAGCAGCGTAACACAATATGAGCAGTTCTTC. Together with reference TRBV7-6 and TRBJ2-1, the CDR3 gives the full variable domain: GAGVSQSPRYKVTKRGQDVALRCDPISGHVSLYWYRQALGQGPEFLTYFNYEAQQDKSGLPNDRFSAERPEGSISTLTIQRTEQRDSAMYRCASSVTQYEQFFGPGTRLTVL.

The sample holds many counts of this clonotype. This chain links TRBV7-8 with TRBJ2-3; D uncertain. The V gene's germline CDR1 is SGHVS and CDR2 FQNEAQ. The CDR3 extends over 14 amino acids. V was cut by 5 bases and J by 0 bases, with 9 bases left in between. CDR3 sequence reads: CASSRPYSTDTQYF. The DNA for the CDR3 is TGTGCCAGCAGCCGACCTTATAGCACAGATACGCAGTATTTT.

This clonotype has a handful of counts. This sequence joins TRBV28 and TRBJ2-7, with TRBD1 matching over 9 bases. V shed 0 bases and J 2 bases; nucleotides not matched to a gene: 2. Germline CDR1 is MDHEN and CDR2 is SYDVKM. This CDR3 has 15 amino acids. The CDR3 DNA reads TGTGCCAGCAGTTTATGGGGGACAGGGACCTACGAGCAGTACTTC. Encoded protein: CASSLWGTGTYEQYF.

By sample share, this clonotype is large. J is TRBJ2-1 and V is TRBV28; TRBD1 might be the D (7 bases). V lost 7 bases, J lost 4 bases, and 17 bases lay in between. The CDR3 has 15 residues. Germline V gene data show CDR1 as MDHEN and CDR2 as SYDVKM. CDR3 amino acids: CASNSRDSGYNEQFF. The CDR3 DNA sequence: TGTGCCAGCAATTCCCGGGACAGCGGGTACAATGAGCAGTTCTTC.

As regards this clonotype: One base away lies a much larger clone, so this may be a sequencing read error. The chain combines TRBV4-3 with TRBJ1-1; unclear D gene. Germline V gene data show CDR1 as LGHNA and CDR2 as YSLEER. The CDR3 totals 15 residues. This chain's CDR3 is CSSSQDRSGTWRAFF. The CDR3 DNA follows: TGCTCCAGCAGCCAAGATCGATCGGGTACCTGGAGAGCCTTCTTT.

This clonotype is large in the sample. The rearrangement links TRBV12-5 to TRBJ2-1, with TRBD1 matching 10 bases. CDR1 and CDR2 from the germline V gene are LGHNT and FRNRAP. The V and J ends lost 5 bases and 7 bases, in that order; junction bases with no gene match: 8. The CDR3 has 15 amino acids. DNA of the CDR3: TGTGCTAGTGGTCACTCCGGGACAGGGGTAAATGAGCAGTTCTTC. It translates to CASGHSGTGVNEQFF.

This chain uses TRBV6-5 with TRBJ1-4; 9 bases fit TRBD1. Germline CDR1 is MNHEY and CDR2 is SVGAGI. J gave up 5 bases and V 3 bases, and 7 bases lay outside the gene matches. This CDR3 comprises 16 residues. CDR3 amino acids: CASSYGTGSSNEKLFF. The CDR3 region has the DNA TGTGCCAGCAGTTATGGGACAGGGTCGTCAAATGAAAAACTGTTTTTT.

This clonotype is medium-sized in the sample. This chain links TRBV28 with TRBJ2-7, with 15 positions matching TRBD2. Germline-derived CDR1 and CDR2 are MDHEN and SYDVKM. The CDR3 sequence is 17 residues long. The V gene end was trimmed by 4 bases and the J gene end by 6 bases; junction bases not matched to a gene: 10. The CDR3 DNA reads TGTGCCAGCAGTTCCCGGACTAGCGGGAGGGCCCCCATCGAGCAGTACTTC. As protein: CASSSRTSGRAPIEQYF.

By proportion, this clonotype is medium-sized. The J gene is TRBJ1-3, the V gene TRBV30, with D perhaps TRBD1 (6 bases). Trimming left V 4 bases short and J 7 bases short, with 17 bases between. This CDR3 has 14 amino acids. Looked up from germline, CDR1 is GTSNPN and CDR2 is SVGIG (reference sequence). CDR3 DNA sequence: TGTGCCTGGATCGGTGCCAGGGGATGGAACACCATATATTTT. Encoded protein: CAWIGARGWNTIYF.

This chain uses TRBV30 with TRBJ2-3, with 11 bases identical to TRBD2. The V gene end was trimmed by 4 bases and the J gene end by 5 bases; junction bases not matched to a gene: 5. This CDR3 is built from 14 residues. Germline CDR1 GTSNPN, CDR2 SVGIG (reference sequence). The CDR3: CAWKLAGVRDTQYF. The CDR3 nucleotides read TGTGCCTGGAAACTAGCGGGGGTCCGAGATACGCAGTATTTT.

This chain uses TRBV20-1 with TRBJ1-1; D unclear. Germline loops: CDR1 DFQATT, CDR2 SNEGSKA (reference sequence). The CDR3 consists of 11 residues. The V and J ends lost 5 bases and 4 bases respectively, with 8 bases between them. The CDR3, as DNA: TGCAGTGCTGCCCCCCTCACTGAAGCTTTCTTT. This translates into CSAAPLTEAFF.

The table lists this clonotype with a few counts. V and J are TRBV2 and TRBJ2-1; 8 bases fit TRBD1. The CDR3 sequence is 14 residues long. CDR1 is SNHLY, CDR2 FYNNEI, per germline. V was pared by 6 bases and J by 8 bases, with 9 bases of the junction left unmatched. The CDR3 DNA reads as TGTGCCAGCAGCAGGGGACAGGATGTAGATGAGCAGTTCTTC. It encodes CASSRGQDVDEQFF.

This clonotype came up many times. V is TRBV7-9 and J is TRBJ1-1, with D unresolved. Germline values: CDR1 SEHNR, CDR2 FQNEAQ (reference sequence). The V gene lost 1 base and the J gene lost 1 base, with 7 bases spanning the gap. The CDR3 consists of 14 residues. The CDR3, as DNA: TGTGCCAGCAGCTTAGAGCTACAGAACACTGAAGCTTTCTTT. This codes for CASSLELQNTEAFF.

By its share, this clonotype is medium-sized. V is TRBV20-1 and J is TRBJ1-5, with TRBD1 as a possible D gene (6 bases). The CDR3 length is 14 residues. V was pared by 4 bases and J by 2 bases, with 12 bases between. Germline V gene lookup returns CDR1 DFQATT and CDR2 SNEGSKA (reference sequence). The CDR3 is CSAKAGGGNQPQHF. The DNA of the CDR3 is TGCAGTGCTAAGGCGGGGGGCGGCAATCAGCCCCAGCATTTT.

This clonotype is labeled as large. The chain uses TRBV10-2 and TRBJ1-6; TRBD1 matches at 8 bases. CDR1 is WSHSY and CDR2 is SAAADI in the germline V gene. Trimming cost V 8 bases and J 9 bases; bases outside gene matches: 9. This CDR3 contains 14 residues. In nucleotides, the CDR3 is TGCGCCAGCGGGGGGGGGGACAGGTTTTCACCCCTCCACTTT. It yields the protein CASGGGDRFSPLHF.

This clonotype is labeled medium-sized (0.01 to 0.1%). This sequence joins TRBV30 and TRBJ2-2; D unresolved. Germline CDR1 GTSNPN, CDR2 SVGIG (reference sequence). The ends were cut back, 6 bases at V and 2 bases at J, with 16 bases in the middle. The CDR3 has 15 amino acids. CDR3 bases: TGTGCCTGCGTCTCCGGTCTTGACAACACCGGGGAGCTGTTTTTT. It is translated as CACVSGLDNTGELFF. The variable domain in full, with the rest retrieved from reference TRBV30 and TRBJ2-2, is SQTIHQWPATLVQPVGSPLSLECTVEGTSNPNLYWYRQAAGRGLQLLFYSVGIGQISSEVPQNLSASRPQDRQFILSSKKLLLSDSGFYLCACVSGLDNTGELFFGEGSRLTVL.

As for this clonotype: A much larger clone differs from this one at a single base, so this may be a read error. The rearrangement joins TRBV27 to TRBJ2-7; perhaps TRBD1 as D (6 bases). Germline V gene lookup returns CDR1 MNHEY and CDR2 SMNVEV (reference sequence). The CDR3 extends over 14 amino acids. CDR3 nucleotides: TGTGCCAGCCTCCCGGACAGTAATTCCTACGAGCAGTCCTTC. Its protein product is CASLPDSNSYEQSF.

This clonotype is deemed large. The V and J genes are TRBV19 and TRBJ2-5; unclear D gene. Germline-derived CDR1 and CDR2 are LNHDA and SQIVND (reference sequence). The CDR3 has 11 amino acids. Trimming took 8 bases from V and 1 from J, leaving 5 bases between them. The CDR3 nucleotides are TGTGCCAGTCGTCGCCAAGAGACCCAGTACTTC. It translates to CASRRQETQYF.

There are many counts of this clonotype. The V gene is TRBV7-2, the J gene TRBJ2-3; the match to TRBD1 covers 11 bases. V was clipped by 8 bases and J by 6 bases; unmatched bases: 7. CDR3 length: 14 amino acids. Germline loops: CDR1 SGHTA, CDR2 FQGNSA. The DNA for the CDR3 is TGTGCCAGCTCTCGGGACAGGGGGGCGGATACGCAGTATTTT. It encodes CASSRDRGADTQYF.

This clonotype ranks as medium-sized. Here the CDR3 reads CASSQVQNRLDEQFF. CDR3 in DNA: TGCGCCAGCAGCCAAGTCCAGAACAGGTTAGATGAGCAGTTCTTC. This chain uses TRBV4-1 with TRBJ2-1, with D possibly matching TRBD1 (5 bases). The CDR3 is 15 residues long. Germline V gene sequence: CDR1 MGHRA, CDR2 YSYEKL. The germline V and J ends were trimmed by 1 base and 8 bases, with 15 bases remaining between them.

This clonotype was picked up a small number of times. The gene calls are TRBV21-1 and TRBJ1-6. TRBV21-1 is termed a pseudogene. This CDR3 spans 14 amino acids. The CDR3 DNA sequence: TGTGCCAGCAGCTCTACCATACTTAATTCACCCCTCCACTTT. Protein sequence: CASSSTILNSPLHF.

By sample fraction, this clonotype is medium-sized. The V call is TRBV6-5, the J call TRBJ2-7; the D call may be TRBD1 or TRBD2 (5 bases each). V lost 2 bases and J 4 bases, leaving 12 bases between the germline ends. Germline lookup yields CDR1 MNHEY and CDR2 SVGAGI. This CDR3 is built from 14 residues. In DNA, the CDR3 is TGTGCCAGCAGTTACAAGGGACGGACATACGAGCAGTACTTC. It is translated as CASSYKGRTYEQYF.

This clonotype was seen a few times. V is TRBV3-1 and J is TRBJ1-2; D is perhaps TRBD1 (6 bases). The length of the CDR3 is 13 residues. V was clipped by 3 bases and J by 5 bases, with 10 bases between them. Germline loops: CDR1 LGHDT, CDR2 YNNKEL (reference sequence). The CDR3 coding sequence is TGTGCCAGCAGCCATAGGGACATATATGGCTACACCTTC. This encodes CASSHRDIYGYTF.

By share, this clonotype counts as medium-sized (0.01 to 0.1%). The chain joins TRBV7-2 to TRBJ2-3, with TRBD1 as a possible D gene (6 bases). V was clipped by 4 bases and J by 4 bases, with 12 bases between them. The CDR3 extends over 14 amino acids. Germline V gene sequence: CDR1 SGHTA, CDR2 FQGNSA. The CDR3 DNA is TGTGCCAGCAGCTCCAGGACAGAGGCAGATACGCAGTATTTT. Residues: CASSSRTEADTQYF.